This T cell receptor (beta chain) was identified in a study of OX40 agonist ivuxolimab in advanced cancers. As for the study in general: Eligibility rules accepted prior anti-PD-1, anti-PD-L1 or anti-CTLA-4 therapy, and roughly 42% had some.

The CDR3 runs 17 residues. The J segment lost 7 bases and the V segment lost 5 bases, leaving 13 bases of the junction unmatched. CDR1 PRHDT and CDR2 FYEKMQ come from the germline V gene (reference sequence). Profiled with immunoSEQ multiplex PCR; TCRdb holds only in-frame clones, not every one. The data contain 55,000 to 90,000 clones, 75% to 90% of them singletons. The V and J genes are TRBV13 and TRBJ2-1, with TRBD2 matching over 11 bases. This material consisted of CD4+ or CD8+ T cells sorted from blood, taken in a trial of the OX40 agonist ivuxolimab. The sequence was collected from an adult with an advanced solid tumor such as melanoma, head and neck, liver or kidney cancer. CDR3 in DNA: TGTGCCAGCAGCCCCAGCCTAGCGGGAGGACCAGGGAATGAGCAGTTCTTC. Its protein is CASSPSLAGGPGNEQFF.